The T cell receptor beta chain described here comes from a study of STAT5B mutations in CD4+ large granular lymphocyte leukemia (dated by TCRdb to between 2021 and 2024). About the study as a whole: Among the healthy controls, the CDR3 'QG' motif was associated with a particular HLA allele. The TCRbeta repertoires of CD4+ T-cell large granular lymphocyte leukemia patients were compared with the TCRbeta repertoires of healthy blood donors. Flow cytometry on FACSCanto II or FACSVerse showed that the purified fractions were more than 95% pure among lymphocytes.

Overall results and qualifications from the work: TRBV06-family usage was enriched among the top patient clones (8/27) compared with healthy controls (2/35). CD4-sorted patient repertoires appeared more clonal than healthy CD4+ repertoires, and this difference persisted after removing the putative leukemic clones. Each patient's main leukemic clonotypes were private, but roughly a quarter of these clonotypes showed up at low frequency in the non-leukemic repertoires of other patients. The data were not HLA-matched, and the relatively small sample size could explain the higher clonality seen in CD4+ compared with CD8+ T-LGLL.

Worth noting for this clone: What antigen it recognizes has not been identified. Base-call qualities are not available, and no considerably larger clone is one nucleotide away.

The germline V end is reduced by 3 bases and the J end by 7 bases; junction bases left unmatched: 9. Via the germline V gene, CDR1 is LGHNA and CDR2 YSLEER. Including cysteine and phenylalanine, the CDR3 has 16 amino acids. The sequence is cut down to CDR3 DNA, 48 bases in frame from base 1. The healthy controls were 37 blood donors, and the buffy coats of these donors were supplied by the Finnish Red Cross blood service. All TCR-sequenced material derived from peripheral blood: patient blood samples and healthy donor buffy coats. Ficoll-Hypaque gradient centrifugation was used to isolate peripheral blood mononuclear cells. Magnetic purification was used to isolate CD4+ cells from the buffy coats of the healthy controls. The Gentra Puregene Cell and Tissue kit was used to extract genomic DNA, and a Qubit 2.0 fluorometer was used to measure the amount of genomic DNA. The immunoSEQ assay at survey resolution was applied to genomic DNA for sequencing of TCRbeta rearrangements. Per the source publication's procedure: In the TCR sequencing data, the smallest productive clonotype frequency that could be detected was 2.59 x 10-5. Only productive TCRbeta rearrangements, defined as complete and in-frame sequences, were included in the analyses. Simpson clonality, calculated in the immunoSEQ Analyzer version 3.0, was used as the measure of sample clonality. Clones were binned by frequency as very rare, small, medium, large (1-20%) or hyperexpanded (>20%). OLGA 1.2.3 estimated generation probabilities, VDJtools produced V-gene circos plots, VDJdb was queried for specificities, and GLIPH identified CDR3 motifs. Drawn from immuneACCESS, this table holds only the in-frame rearrangements with V and J called that TCRdb kept. Clones are partly lost; checked studies trace under half to an unresolved V gene and leave the rest unexplained. V and J calls plus clone size are reproduced from that table; the DNA served to infer D and trimming. In all, the sample holds 25,000 to 35,000 clones, and 79% of those were seen once. Approximately 6.2% of the sample is held by the ten biggest clonotypes.

Sequenced: CD4+ T cells from blood buffy coats. This receptor chain uses TRBV4-3 and TRBJ2-1, and 10 junctional nucleotides match TRBD2. This receptor was obtained from a human donor in good health. CDR3 reads: CASSQDTSGVYNEQFF. The nucleotides are TGCGCCAGCAGCCAGGATACTAGCGGGGTATATAATGAGCAGTTCTTC.